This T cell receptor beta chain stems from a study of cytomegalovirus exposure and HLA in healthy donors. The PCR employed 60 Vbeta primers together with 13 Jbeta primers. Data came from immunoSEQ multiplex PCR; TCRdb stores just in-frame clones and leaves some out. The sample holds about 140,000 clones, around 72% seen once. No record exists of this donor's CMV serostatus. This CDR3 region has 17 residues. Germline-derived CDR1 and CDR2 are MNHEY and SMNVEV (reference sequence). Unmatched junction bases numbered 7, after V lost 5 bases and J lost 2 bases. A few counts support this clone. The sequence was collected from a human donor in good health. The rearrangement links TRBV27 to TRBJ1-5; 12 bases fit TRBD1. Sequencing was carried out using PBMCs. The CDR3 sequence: CASSAGTGGKGNQPQHF. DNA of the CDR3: TGTGCCAGCAGTGCGGGGACAGGGGGCAAAGGCAATCAGCCCCAGCATTTT.